The next 32 T cell receptor beta chains were all read from a single sample in a study of memory CD4+ T cells and cytomegalovirus serostatus. Some clones are missing from TCRdb's copy, which holds only in-frame ones; the method was immunoSEQ multiplex PCR. The repertoire has tens of thousands of clones, roughly 82% of them found once; the top ten carry 0.4% to 0.5%. Single viable CD3+CD4+CD8-CD45RO+ cells were sorted as the memory CD4+ T cells. Sequenced input: memory CD4+ T cells from blood. The origin of the receptors is an adult in good health and CMV-seronegative.

V usage is TRBV5-5 and J usage is TRBJ1-5; 7 bases are shared with TRBD1. Unmatched junction bases numbered 7, after V lost 4 bases and J lost 0 bases. The CDR3 has 16 residues. Germline V lookup: CDR1 SGHKS, CDR2 YYEKEE (reference sequence). The CDR3 loop is CASSRTGAYSNQPQHF. The CDR3 nucleotides read TGTGCCAGCAGCCGAACAGGGGCGTATAGCAATCAGCCCCAGCATTTT.

The CDR3 DNA sequence: TGTGCCAGCAGCGGACAGGCAAAGGGCGAGCAGTACTTC. It codes for CASSGQAKGEQYF. V usage is TRBV6-5 and J usage is TRBJ2-7, with 7 bases lining up with TRBD1. J was trimmed by 6 bases and V by 6 bases; bases with no gene match: 8. The CDR3 runs to 13 residues. Looked up from germline, CDR1 is MNHEY and CDR2 is SVGAGI.

The J gene is TRBJ2-3, the V gene TRBV18; perhaps D is TRBD1 or TRBD2 (5 bases each). V was shortened by 1 base and J by 8 bases, with 7 bases between the two germline ends. CDR1 and CDR2 from the germline V gene are KGHSH and LQKENI. The CDR3 extends over 12 amino acids. Written as DNA, the CDR3 is TGTGCCAGCTCACCACAGGGACGTACGCAGTATTTT. It is translated as CASSPQGRTQYF.

The table lists this clone with a few counts. The chain combines TRBV10-3 with TRBJ1-1; TRBD1 matches 7 bases. J was trimmed by 4 bases and V by 7 bases; bases with no gene match: 12. CDR3 length: 15 amino acids. Looked up from germline, CDR1 is ENHRY and CDR2 is SYGVKD. The chain's CDR3 is CAIKPTTGRITEAFF. Here the CDR3 DNA reads TGTGCCATCAAGCCCACGACAGGGAGAATCACTGAAGCTTTCTTT.

In its sample, this clone was seen once. The chain joins TRBV28 to TRBJ1-2, with no clear D. This CDR3 has 13 residues. The germline CDR1 and CDR2 sequences are MDHEN and SYDVKM. With 5 bases removed from V and 4 bases from J, the gap between germline ends came to 11 bases. This CDR3 reads CASSPGGSYGYTF. CDR3 nucleotides: TGTGCCAGCAGTCCGGGCGGGAGCTATGGCTACACCTTC.

The chain uses TRBV7-9 and TRBJ2-7, with D possibly matching TRBD2 (6 bases). Trimming cost V 6 bases and J 4 bases, with 7 bases left between them. Germline CDR1 SEHNR, CDR2 FQNEAQ (reference sequence). The CDR3 loop spans 11 amino acids. The CDR3 DNA is TGTGCCAGCAGTCGGGGGTACGAGCAGTACTTC. Encoded protein: CASSRGYEQYF. The variable domain in full, completed from reference TRBV7-9 and TRBJ2-7, reads DTGVSQNPRHKITKRGQNVTFRCDPISEHNRLYWYRQTLGQGPEFLTYFQNEAQLEKSRLLSDRFSAERPKGSFSTLEIQRTEQGDSAMYLCASSRGYEQYFGPGTRLTVT.

This chain uses TRBV2 with TRBJ1-2; 7 bases match TRBD1. Per the germline V gene, CDR1 is SNHLY and CDR2 is FYNNEI. The CDR3 length is 18 residues. V shed 0 bases and J 2 bases; nucleotides not matched to a gene: 12. DNA for the CDR3: TGTGCCAGCAGTGAAGCTGGGATTAGACAGGGAGGAAACTATGGCTACACCTTC. Its translation is CASSEAGIRQGGNYGYTF.

V is TRBV5-5 and J is TRBJ1-5; 10 bases line up with TRBD1. The CDR3 extends over 17 amino acids. CDR1 and CDR2 (germline): SGHKS, YYEKEE (reference sequence). V gave up 0 bases and J gave up 2 bases; unmatched junction bases: 5. CDR3 DNA: TGTGCCAGCAGCTTGGGACAGGGGGCGTTTGGCAATCAGCCCCAGCATTTT. Encoded protein: CASSLGQGAFGNQPQHF.

For this clone: One end of the junction does not line up with germline, which may come from a read error. The chain combines TRBV28 with TRBJ1-1, with D perhaps TRBD1 (6 bases). CDR1 MDHEN and CDR2 SYDVKM come from the germline V gene. CDR3 length: 13 amino acids. The CDR3 bases are TGTGCCAGCAGTTCCCCCCGGACAGTCCTAGCGGGGTTT. Encoded protein: CASSSPRTVLAGF.

The J gene is TRBJ1-1, the V gene TRBV6-5; D not certain. This CDR3 contains 12 residues. Between the trimmed V and J ends, which lost 6 bases and 6 bases, there was a span of 11 bases. Looked up from germline, CDR1 is MNHEY and CDR2 is SVGAGI. The CDR3 sequence: CASRGPGSEAFF. Here the CDR3 DNA reads TGTGCCAGCAGAGGTCCTGGATCTGAAGCTTTCTTT.

This chain links TRBV19 with TRBJ1-2, with 9 positions matching TRBD1. The germline V gene encodes CDR1 LNHDA and CDR2 SQIVND (reference sequence). After removal of 6 bases from V and 0 bases from J, the junction contained 5 bases not matched to a gene. The CDR3 covers 15 residues. CDR3 nucleotide sequence: TGTGCCAGTAGACGGGACAGGGCCGCTAACTATGGCTACACCTTC. Residues: CASRRDRAANYGYTF.

This clone was counted only a few times. The V call is TRBV11-3, the J call TRBJ1-1; D is unresolved. There are 13 residues in the CDR3. V was shortened by 3 bases and J by 12 bases, with 17 bases between the two germline ends. Germline V gene lookup returns CDR1 SGHNT and CDR2 YENEEA. The CDR3 sequence: CASSFPSDGAPFF. The CDR3 region has the DNA TGTGCCAGCAGCTTCCCCTCGGACGGCGCCCCTTTCTTT.

The count of this clone is one. This CDR3 is CASSFGFLGRGGENEQFF. The CDR3, as DNA: TGTGCCAGCAGTTTCGGGTTCCTAGGACGGGGAGGGGAGAATGAGCAGTTCTTC. The chain combines TRBV27 with TRBJ2-1; 7 bases agree with TRBD2. The germline gives CDR1 MNHEY, CDR2 SMNVEV (reference sequence). Germline trimming cut 3 bases from V and 7 bases from J; bases unmatched to any gene: 18. The length of the CDR3 is 18 residues.

V gene TRBV18 combines with J gene TRBJ2-2; no clear D gene. The CDR3 loop spans 15 amino acids. V lost 0 bases and J 1 base, leaving 6 bases between the germline ends. The germline CDR1 and CDR2 sequences are KGHSH and LQKENI. The CDR3 loop is CASSPPVQNTGELFF. The CDR3 nucleotides are TGTGCCAGCTCACCACCGGTACAGAACACCGGGGAGCTGTTTTTT. Together with reference TRBV18 and TRBJ2-2, the CDR3 gives the full variable domain: NAGVMQNPRHLVRRRGQEARLRCSPMKGHSHVYWYRQLPEEGLKFMVYLQKENIIDESGMPKERFSAEFPKEGPSILRIQQVVRGDSAAYFCASSPPVQNTGELFFGEGSRLTVL.

This rearrangement joins TRBV4-2 to TRBJ1-3, with 7 bases that match TRBD1. From germline, CDR1 is LGHNA and CDR2 YNFKEQ. The V and J ends lost 4 bases and 2 bases, in that order; junction bases with no gene match: 2. This CDR3 has 14 residues. The CDR3 DNA sequence: TGTGCCAGCAGCCTGACAGGGACTGGAAACACCATATATTTT. It specifies CASSLTGTGNTIYF.

The gene calls are TRBV4-2 and TRBJ1-1, with D possibly being TRBD1 (5 bases). Germline CDR1 LGHNA, CDR2 YNFKEQ. Trimming cost V 1 base and J 1 base, with 7 bases left between them. The CDR3 is 14 residues long. The CDR3 nucleotides are TGTGCCAGCAGCCAAGTTGGGGGGAACACTGAAGCTTTCTTT. Residues: CASSQVGGNTEAFF.

This clone has just a few counts. CDR3 sequence reads: CSVDRQGETQYF. DNA for the CDR3: TGCAGCGTTGATAGACAGGGGGAGACCCAGTACTTC. This chain joins TRBV29-1 and TRBJ2-5; TRBD1 aligns across 8 bases. The CDR3 spans 12 residues. Unmatched junction bases numbered 2, after V lost 3 bases and J lost 5 bases. Germline values: CDR1 SQVTM, CDR2 ANQGSEA. Together with reference TRBV29-1 and TRBJ2-5, the CDR3 gives the full variable domain: SAVISQKPSRDICQRGTSLTIQCQVDSQVTMMFWYRQQPGQSLTLIATANQGSEATYESGFVIDKFPISRPNLTFSTLTVSNMSPEDSSIYLCSVDRQGETQYFGPGTRLLVL.

The rearrangement uses TRBV5-1 and TRBJ1-6; perhaps TRBD1 as D (6 bases). V was shortened by 2 bases and J by 5 bases, with 8 bases between the two germline ends. The V gene's germline CDR1 is SGHRS and CDR2 YFSETQ. This CDR3 comprises 14 residues. CDR3 protein: CASSFSGDNSPLHF. CDR3 nucleotides: TGCGCCAGCAGCTTTTCAGGGGATAATTCACCCCTCCACTTT.

The rearrangement uses TRBV7-2 and TRBJ1-1, with D unresolved. Germline assignment: CDR1 SGHTA and CDR2 FQGNSA. Trimming shortened V by 2 bases and J by 0 bases, and 10 bases separated the two germline ends. This CDR3 spans 15 amino acids. This chain's CDR3 is CASSLYGGMNTEAFF. The DNA of the CDR3 is TGTGCCAGCAGCTTATATGGAGGAATGAACACTGAAGCTTTCTTT.

CDR3 sequence reads: CASSSGGSSTDTQYF. The CDR3 DNA reads TGTGCCAGCAGTTCAGGGGGATCTAGCACAGATACGCAGTATTTT. The chain has TRBV7-2 and TRBJ2-3; 7 positions match TRBD1. J was trimmed by 0 bases and V by 6 bases; bases with no gene match: 6. The CDR3 spans 15 residues. Germline loops: CDR1 SGHTA, CDR2 FQGNSA.

This chain's CDR3 is CAIGVDSGNTIYF. The CDR3 nucleotides are TGTGCCATCGGAGTAGACTCTGGAAACACCATATATTTT. The chain recombines TRBV10-3 with TRBJ1-3; D not resolved. Deletions cut 8 bases from V and 0 bases from J, with 8 bases between. The CDR3 is 13 residues long. Germline V gene lookup returns CDR1 ENHRY and CDR2 SYGVKD.

This clone showed up just once. Written as DNA, the CDR3 is TGTGCCACCAGCGGATACGGGACTAGGACTGGGGCCAACGTCCTGACTTTC. As protein: CATSGYGTRTGANVLTF. The V gene is TRBV19, the J gene TRBJ2-6; 8 bases fit TRBD2. V dropped 10 bases and J dropped 2; count of bases not matched to a gene: 13. Per the germline V gene, CDR1 is LNHDA and CDR2 is SQIVND (reference sequence). The CDR3 is 17 amino acids.

Comments on this clone: Compared with germline, one end of the junction differs, possibly owing to a read error. V gene TRBV7-7 combines with J gene TRBJ2-5, with D possibly being TRBD2 (6 bases). The germline V gene has CDR1 SSHAT and CDR2 FNYEAQ (reference sequence). The CDR3 runs to 14 residues. This CDR3 reads CASSFGGVQETQYF. The CDR3 region has the DNA TGTGCTAGCAGCTTCGGCGGGGTACAAGAGACCCAGTACTTC.

The rearrangement links TRBV5-8 to TRBJ1-5; D is unclear. Germline V lookup: CDR1 SGHTS, CDR2 YDEGEE. This CDR3 is built from 13 residues. V dropped 3 bases and J dropped 5 bases, with 9 bases sitting between them. In DNA, the CDR3 is TGTGCCAGCAGCTCCCGGTCTTATCAGCCCCAGCATTTT. Translated, it gives CASSSRSYQPQHF. Combining the CDR3 with reference TRBV5-8 and TRBJ1-5 gives the whole variable domain EAGVTQSPTHLIKTRGQQATLRCSPISGHTSVYWYQQALGLGLQFLLWYDEGEERNRGNFPPRFSGRQFPNYSSELNVNALELEDSALYLCASSSRSYQPQHFGDGTRLSIL.

The V and J genes are TRBV5-1 and TRBJ2-3; D gene ambiguous. CDR1 and CDR2 from the germline V gene are SGHRS and YFSETQ. This CDR3 has 15 amino acids. Trimming shortened V by 1 base and J by 0 bases, and 9 bases separated the two germline ends. The CDR3 spells CASSLTFGSTDTQYF. In DNA form, the CDR3 reads TGCGCCAGCAGCTTGACGTTTGGGAGCACAGATACGCAGTATTTT.

This chain links TRBV9 with TRBJ2-3; D could derive from TRBD1 or TRBD2 (6 bases each). Germline CDR1 and CDR2: SGDLS and YYNGEE. The CDR3 sequence is 16 residues long. Trimming removed 3 bases at V and 5 bases at J, with 19 bases between. This chain's CDR3 is CASSGGAHGSRDTQYF. The CDR3 DNA follows: TGTGCCAGCAGCGGGGGGGCTCACGGATCCCGAGATACGCAGTATTTT. Full variable domain (rest looked up from reference TRBV9 and TRBJ2-3): DSGVTQTPKHLITATGQRVTLRCSPRSGDLSVYWYQQSLDQGLQFLIQYYNGEERAKGNILERFSAQQFPDLHSELNLSSLELGDSALYFCASSGGAHGSRDTQYFGPGTRLTVL.

The V call is TRBV4-3, the J call TRBJ1-5; D is unclear. V shed 0 bases and J shed 2 bases, with 8 bases lying between them. Germline CDR1 is LGHNA and CDR2 is YSLEER. CDR3 length equals 15 residues. CDR3 bases: TGCGCCAGCAGCCAAGAGGGCGGCGGCAATCAGCCCCAGCATTTT. As protein: CASSQEGGGNQPQHF.

The chain combines TRBV30 with TRBJ2-5; no firm D call. Germline CDR1 reads GTSNPN; CDR2 reads SVGIG (reference sequence). The CDR3 sequence is 13 residues long. V lost 3 bases, J lost 10 bases, and 18 bases lay in between. The CDR3 loop is CAWSEQDQTIQYF. The CDR3 DNA reads as TGTGCCTGGAGCGAGCAGGACCAGACGATCCAGTACTTC.

The V call is TRBV19, the J call TRBJ1-2; D is ambiguous. Trimming shortened V by 3 bases and J by 4 bases, and 12 bases separated the two germline ends. From germline, CDR1 is LNHDA and CDR2 SQIVND (reference sequence). CDR3 length: 14 residues. The CDR3 sequence is CASSIEDGGYGYTF. CDR3 nucleotide sequence: TGTGCCAGTAGTATCGAGGACGGCGGCTATGGCTACACCTTC.

V is TRBV25-1 and J is TRBJ2-2, with a possible D match to TRBD2 (6 bases). This CDR3 spans 14 amino acids. V was pared by 1 base and J by 5 bases, with 8 bases between. Germline-derived CDR1 and CDR2 are MGHDK and SYGVNS. The CDR3 DNA sequence: TGTGCCAGCAGTGAATTGCGGGATACCGGGGAGCTGTTTTTT. This sequence encodes CASSELRDTGELFF.

This chain uses TRBV7-9 with TRBJ2-3; TRBD1 agrees at 9 bases. The trim removed 6 bases at V and 6 bases at J, leaving 10 bases unmatched. The CDR3 runs to 15 residues. CDR1 SEHNR and CDR2 FQNEAQ come from the germline V gene (reference sequence). The CDR3 region has the DNA TGTGCCAGCAGTTCACGGACAGGGGATCTCGATACGCAGTATTTT. Protein: CASSSRTGDLDTQYF.

V and J are TRBV5-1 and TRBJ2-1, with D perhaps TRBD1 (7 bases). CDR3 length: 14 amino acids. The germline gives CDR1 SGHRS, CDR2 YFSETQ. The V end was cut by 1 base, the J end by 9 bases, with 14 bases between. CDR3 bases: TGCGCCAGCAGCTTGTACCAGGGGGGTCGTGAGCAGTTCTTC. The encoded protein is CASSLYQGGREQFF.